Shown below are 26 T cell receptor beta chains from a single sample sequenced in a study of cytomegalovirus exposure and HLA in healthy donors. It was with 60 Vbeta and 13 Jbeta primers that the PCR ran. Generated by immunoSEQ multiplex PCR, the TCRdb table keeps only in-frame clones and is missing some. The profile covers about 89,000 clones, with 76% appearing a single time and 1.3% to 1.5% taken by the ten largest. Sequencing was performed on PBMCs. The receptors come from a male donor in good health and CMV-seronegative.

This clone was recorded only once. The chain links TRBV11-2 to TRBJ1-1; D perhaps matches TRBD1 (5 bases). The CDR3 contains 12 residues. Germline loops: CDR1 SGHAT, CDR2 FQNNGV. V lost 1 base and J lost 8, with 8 bases in between. CDR3 sequence: CASSLGQTEAFF. The CDR3 DNA sequence: TGTGCCAGCAGCTTAGGACAGACCGAAGCTTTCTTT.

The CDR3 spells CASSPFDRVKNIQYF. The CDR3 DNA reads as TGCGCCAGCAGCCCCTTTGACAGAGTCAAAAACATTCAGTACTTC. V and J are TRBV5-1 and TRBJ2-4; the D gene is possibly TRBD1 (5 bases). The CDR3 has 15 amino acids. The germline V and J ends were trimmed by 4 bases and 3 bases, with 14 bases remaining between them. The germline V gene has CDR1 SGHRS and CDR2 YFSETQ.

The gene calls are TRBV27 and TRBJ2-2; D possibly corresponds to TRBD2 (7 bases). Trimming took 5 bases from V and 4 from J, leaving 11 bases between them. Germline loops: CDR1 MNHEY, CDR2 SMNVEV (reference sequence). The CDR3 is 14 residues long. As DNA, the CDR3 is TGTGCCAGCAGTCCTGGGGGGGCCACCGGGGAGCTGTTTTTT. Translated: CASSPGGATGELFF.

The chain carries TRBV28 and TRBJ2-3; perhaps TRBD2 as D (6 bases). This CDR3 region has 15 residues. V was shortened by 8 bases and J by 1 base, with 16 bases between the two germline ends. Germline V CDR1 and CDR2: MDHEN, SYDVKM. The CDR3 DNA reads TGTGCCAGCGGGGACCGGGACTTTGGCACAGATACGCAGTATTTT. This sequence encodes CASGDRDFGTDTQYF.

The V call is TRBV7-6, the J call TRBJ2-3; weak D call: TRBD2 (7 bases). The CDR3 has 13 residues. Germline V gene data show CDR1 as SGHVS and CDR2 as FNYEAQ. Trimming took off 5 bases at V and 5 bases at J, with 11 bases between the two ends. The CDR3 protein is CASSNREGDTQYF. The CDR3, as DNA: TGTGCCAGCAGCAACAGGGAGGGAGATACGCAGTATTTT.

The chain joins TRBV18 to TRBJ1-5, with a possible D match to TRBD1 (6 bases). V was cut by 1 base and J by 7 bases, with 11 bases left in between. CDR3 length: 14 amino acids. Germline CDR1 reads KGHSH; CDR2 reads LQKENI. CDR3 in DNA: TGTGCCAGCTCACCACTGTTCAGGGGACAGCCCCAGCATTTT. It encodes CASSPLFRGQPQHF.

The chain combines TRBV6-5 with TRBJ1-2; TRBD1 matches at 9 bases. The CDR3 has 14 amino acids. Germline V CDR1 and CDR2: MNHEY, SVGAGI. J was trimmed by 8 bases and V by 4 bases; bases with no gene match: 8. The CDR3 coding sequence is TGTGCCAGCAGTTTCCACCGGGACAGGGTCGGCTACACCTTC. Its translation is CASSFHRDRVGYTF.

This chain uses TRBV19 with TRBJ2-3; 11 bases map to TRBD2. In germline, CDR1 is LNHDA, CDR2 SQIVND (reference sequence). The CDR3 runs 17 residues. V was clipped by 0 bases and J by 4 bases; unmatched bases: 6. The CDR3 DNA sequence: TGTGCCAGTAGTATAGAGGCTAGCGGGAGGAAGGCAGATACGCAGTATTTT. Encoded protein: CASSIEASGRKADTQYF.

This clone was recorded once. This rearrangement joins TRBV7-2 to TRBJ1-2; the D gene is possibly TRBD1 (5 bases). Germline V gene sequence: CDR1 SGHTA, CDR2 FQGNSA. This CDR3 is 16 amino acids long. V lost 1 base to trimming and J lost 6 bases, with 18 bases between them. CDR3 residues: CASSLDPGGHGDGYTF. The CDR3 DNA follows: TGTGCCAGCAGCTTAGATCCGGGGGGTCATGGGGATGGCTACACCTTC.

This chain links TRBV30 with TRBJ2-7; 8 bases map to TRBD1. With 5 bases clipped from V and 2 bases from J, the junction kept 11 bases outside the gene matches. The CDR3 totals 15 residues. Germline V gene data show CDR1 as GTSNPN and CDR2 as SVGIG (reference sequence). CDR3 coding DNA: TGTGCCTGGGACTCGACAGGGGAAACGCCCTACGAGCAGTACTTC. It encodes CAWDSTGETPYEQYF. Full variable domain (rest looked up from reference TRBV30 and TRBJ2-7): SQTIHQWPATLVQPVGSPLSLECTVEGTSNPNLYWYRQAAGRGLQLLFYSVGIGQISSEVPQNLSASRPQDRQFILSSKKLLLSDSGFYLCAWDSTGETPYEQYFGPGTRLTVT.

This clone was counted between two and nine times. CDR3 sequence: CASRDLFGQGPSNQPQHF. In DNA form, the CDR3 reads TGTGCCAGCAGGGATTTGTTTGGACAGGGGCCTAGCAATCAGCCCCAGCATTTT. The V call is TRBV28, the J call TRBJ1-5; 9 positions match TRBD1. CDR1 is MDHEN and CDR2 is SYDVKM in the germline V gene. The CDR3 totals 18 residues. Trimming removed 6 bases from V and 0 bases from J; junction bases left unmatched: 12.

The V gene is TRBV11-2, the J gene TRBJ2-7, with 10 bases fitting TRBD2. Germline assignment: CDR1 SGHAT and CDR2 FQNNGV. There are 15 residues in the CDR3. The junction had 5 bases not matched to a gene; V was cut back by 5 bases and J by 1 base. The CDR3 region is CASSPSGGLSYEQYF. The CDR3 DNA reads TGTGCCAGCAGCCCTAGCGGGGGCCTTTCCTACGAGCAGTACTTC.

The V call is TRBV5-4, the J call TRBJ1-1, with a possible D match to TRBD1 (6 bases). CDR1 SGHNT and CDR2 YYREEE come from the germline V gene (reference sequence). Trimming removed 7 bases at V and 1 base at J, with 14 bases between. This CDR3 has 14 residues. The CDR3 spells CASLPPDRNTEAFF. The CDR3 DNA follows: TGTGCCAGCTTACCTCCGGACAGGAACACTGAAGCTTTCTTT.

The gene calls are TRBV11-2 and TRBJ1-3; TRBD1 agrees at 8 bases. The V gene's germline CDR1 is SGHAT and CDR2 FQNNGV. The length of the CDR3 is 15 residues. V dropped 4 bases and J dropped 4; count of bases not matched to a gene: 6. CDR3 sequence (DNA): TGTGCCAGCAGCTCCCAGGGGGCTGCAGGAAACACCATATATTTT. Its protein product is CASSSQGAAGNTIYF.

The chain combines TRBV15 with TRBJ1-4, with 7 nucleotides matching TRBD1. The ends lost 0 bases at V and 8 bases at J; junction bases unmatched: 6. Germline V gene lookup returns CDR1 LNHNV and CDR2 YYDKDF (reference sequence). The CDR3 is 15 amino acids. CDR3 residues: CATSRDGTVSEKLFF. The CDR3 bases are TGTGCCACCAGCAGAGATGGGACAGTCTCCGAAAAACTGTTTTTT.

The chain is built from TRBV27 and TRBJ1-2, with 7 bases identical to TRBD1. From germline, CDR1 is MNHEY and CDR2 SMNVEV (reference sequence). The CDR3 has 15 amino acids. V shed 5 bases and J 4 bases; nucleotides not matched to a gene: 10. The CDR3 DNA is TGTGCCAGCAGTCCCAGACAGGGACTCGGCTATGGCTACACCTTC. The encoded protein is CASSPRQGLGYGYTF.

This clone was recorded a few times. The gene calls are TRBV28 and TRBJ2-1; D unclear. Looked up from germline, CDR1 is MDHEN and CDR2 is SYDVKM. Trimming pared 4 bases from V and 3 bases from J, leaving 7 bases between. The CDR3 loop spans 13 amino acids. The CDR3 nucleotides are TGTGCCAGCAGTTCCCCCAACTACAATGAGCAGTTCTTC. Translating it yields CASSSPNYNEQFF.

This clone was seen more than once but under ten times. This chain joins TRBV4-3 and TRBJ1-1; D remains ambiguous. V lost 1 base and J lost 7, with 10 bases in between. The CDR3 covers 13 residues. Germline CDR1 reads LGHNA; CDR2 reads YSLEER. The CDR3 sequence: CASSQVTGYEAFF. CDR3 coding DNA: TGCGCCAGCAGCCAAGTTACGGGATATGAAGCTTTCTTT.

The chain couples TRBV5-1 to TRBJ2-7; tentative D call: TRBD1 (6 bases). CDR3 length: 13 amino acids. The V end was cut by 4 bases, the J end by 4 bases, with 12 bases between. Germline lookup yields CDR1 SGHRS and CDR2 YFSETQ. The CDR3 DNA reads as TGCGCCAGCAGCCCACGGACAGCTTACGAGCAGTACTTC. As protein: CASSPRTAYEQYF.

The chain couples TRBV5-4 to TRBJ2-7; TRBD1 matches at 10 bases. Trimming removed 10 bases from V and 3 bases from J; junction bases left unmatched: 7. Germline V gene data show CDR1 as SGHNT and CDR2 as YYREEE (reference sequence). The CDR3 runs 13 residues. This CDR3 reads CALGGTGDYEQYF. The CDR3 coding sequence is TGTGCCCTCGGGGGGACAGGGGACTACGAGCAGTACTTC.

J is TRBJ2-7 and V is TRBV12-5; 9 nucleotides match TRBD1. Germline V lookup: CDR1 LGHNT, CDR2 FRNRAP. The J segment lost 6 bases and the V segment lost 7 bases, leaving 7 bases of the junction unmatched. This CDR3 is 13 amino acids long. This chain's CDR3 is CASAEGQGGEQYF. In DNA, the CDR3 is TGTGCTAGTGCCGAGGGACAGGGCGGCGAGCAGTACTTC.

This sequence joins TRBV19 and TRBJ1-5; 7 positions agree with TRBD1. The CDR3 spans 15 residues. CDR1 and CDR2 (germline): LNHDA, SQIVND (reference sequence). Trimming took 6 bases from V and 1 from J; bases not matched to a gene: 6. The DNA for the CDR3 is TGTGCCAGTAGAGCAGGGGGTGGGAGCAATCAGCCCCAGCATTTT. Its translation: CASRAGGGSNQPQHF.

This clone was seen only a few times. The CDR3 reads CASSQVGGGLLRETQYF. Here the CDR3 DNA reads TGCGCCAGCAGCCAAGTCGGAGGGGGCCTACTTCGAGAGACCCAGTACTTC. The chain carries TRBV4-1 and TRBJ2-5; weak D call: TRBD1 (7 bases). This CDR3 contains 17 residues. Per the germline V gene, CDR1 is MGHRA and CDR2 is YSYEKL. Trimming pared 1 base from V and 4 bases from J, leaving 19 bases between.

This clone has a handful of counts. The chain uses TRBV6-5 and TRBJ2-7; D perhaps matches TRBD2 (6 bases). The CDR3 length is 14 residues. V lost 8 bases, J lost 6 bases, and 20 bases lay in between. Germline V CDR1 and CDR2: MNHEY, SVGAGI. Here the CDR3 DNA reads TGTGCCAGCCTTGGCGGGACCCCCATCGGCGAGCAGTACTTC. Translating gives CASLGGTPIGEQYF.

In nucleotides, the CDR3 is TGTGCCAGCAGCTCGCCCCGGGAGACCCAGTACTTC. Its translation is CASSSPRETQYF. The chain couples TRBV7-2 to TRBJ2-5; no firm D call. The CDR3 consists of 12 residues. V gave up 4 bases and J gave up 5 bases, with 8 bases separating them. CDR1 is SGHTA, CDR2 FQGNSA, per germline. Filled out from reference TRBV7-2 and TRBJ2-5, the complete variable domain reads GAGVSQSPSNKVTEKGKDVELRCDPISGHTALYWYRQSLGQGLEFLIYFQGNSAPDKSGLPSDRFSAERTGGSVSTLTIQRTQQEDSAVYLCASSSPRETQYFGPGTRLLVL.

The chain is built from TRBV29-1 and TRBJ2-2; tentative D call: TRBD1 (5 bases). The CDR3 totals 13 residues. In germline, CDR1 is SQVTM, CDR2 ANQGSEA. Trimming stripped 6 bases from V and 7 bases from J, with 15 bases between. CDR3 sequence reads: CSVRVFAGGELFF. The CDR3 region has the DNA TGCAGCGTCAGGGTGTTTGCAGGCGGGGAGCTGTTTTTT.